This T cell receptor (beta chain) was captured in a study of T cells in Graves' hyperthyroidism and ophthalmopathy. CDR1 is ENHRY, CDR2 SYGVKD, per germline. The CDR3 consists of 14 residues. The junction had 8 bases not matched to a gene; V was cut back by 6 bases and J by 11 bases. Study-level findings and limits: Median prediction lead before ophthalmopathy onset was about 6.7 months with the model. Patients with ophthalmopathy were separated from those with stable hyperthyroidism by a 13 V-J model.

A word on this clonotype: Its matching antigen is unknown.

Lactation, pregnancy, other autoimmune disease or uncontrolled infection excluded patients. RNA transcripts were the template for amplifying TCR beta CDR3 regions. HTBI primers were employed in a first-round RT-PCR of the TCR CDR3. TCRdb independently ran MiXCR on the multiplex PCR reads; one entry per CDR3 protein. The data show around 620,000 distinct CDR3 sequences, with roughly 46% seen just once and 15% to 20% held by the top ten. Specimen: peripheral blood or thyroid tissue (not recorded which). The TCR comes from an adult woman with Graves' disease, either hyperthyroidism or ophthalmopathy (not recorded which). This rearrangement joins TRBV10-3 to TRBJ1-5; 12 bases are shared with TRBD1. The CDR3 DNA reads as TGTGCCATCAGGCCGGGACAGGGGGCGAGGACCCAGCATTTT. As protein: CAIRPGQGARTQHF.